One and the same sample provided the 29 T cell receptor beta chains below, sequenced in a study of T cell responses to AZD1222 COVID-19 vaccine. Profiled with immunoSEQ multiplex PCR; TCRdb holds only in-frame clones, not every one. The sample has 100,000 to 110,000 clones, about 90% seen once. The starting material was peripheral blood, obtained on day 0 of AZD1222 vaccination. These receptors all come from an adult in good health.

The CDR3, as DNA: TGTGCCAGCAGTTCAGACGGGAGAGGTTCGTACGAGCAGTACTTC. Residues: CASSSDGRGSYEQYF. The V call is TRBV28, the J call TRBJ2-7; D may be TRBD2 (6 bases). Per the germline V gene, CDR1 is MDHEN and CDR2 is SYDVKM. V lost 4 bases, J lost 4 bases, and 17 bases lay in between. The CDR3 is 15 residues long. The full variable domain, completed using reference TRBV28 and TRBJ2-7, is DVKVTQSSRYLVKRTGEKVFLECVQDMDHENMFWYRQDPGLGLRLIYFSYDVKMKEKGDIPEGYSVSREKKERFSLILESASTNQTSMYLCASSSDGRGSYEQYFGPGTRLTVT.

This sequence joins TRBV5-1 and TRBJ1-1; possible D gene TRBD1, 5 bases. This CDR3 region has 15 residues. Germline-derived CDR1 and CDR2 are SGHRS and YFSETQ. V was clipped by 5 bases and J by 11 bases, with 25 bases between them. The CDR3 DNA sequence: TGCGCCAGCAGGTCAATTGCGGGGACCCTCACAGAGGCTTTCTTT. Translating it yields CASRSIAGTLTEAFF.

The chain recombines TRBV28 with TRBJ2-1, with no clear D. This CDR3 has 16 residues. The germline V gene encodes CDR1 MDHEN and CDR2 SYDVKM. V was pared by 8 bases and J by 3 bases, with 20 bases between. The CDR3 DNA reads TGTGCCAGCTACTCGATCAAGGGAACCGGCTACAATGAGCAGTTCTTC. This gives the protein CASYSIKGTGYNEQFF.

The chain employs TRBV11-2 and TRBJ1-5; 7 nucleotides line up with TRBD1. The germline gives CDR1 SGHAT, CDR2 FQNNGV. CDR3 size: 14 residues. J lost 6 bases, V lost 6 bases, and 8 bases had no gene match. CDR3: CASSITGVAQPQHF. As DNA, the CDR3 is TGTGCCAGCAGTATAACAGGGGTTGCTCAGCCCCAGCATTTT.

The CDR3 sequence: CASSELGGDGTQYF. The CDR3 nucleotides read TGTGCCAGCAGTGAACTGGGAGGGGATGGTACGCAGTATTTT. The chain is built from TRBV2 and TRBJ2-3, with TRBD2 identical over 7 bases. This CDR3 has 14 residues. The ends lost 2 bases at V and 8 bases at J; junction bases unmatched: 7. CDR1 is SNHLY and CDR2 is FYNNEI in the germline V gene.

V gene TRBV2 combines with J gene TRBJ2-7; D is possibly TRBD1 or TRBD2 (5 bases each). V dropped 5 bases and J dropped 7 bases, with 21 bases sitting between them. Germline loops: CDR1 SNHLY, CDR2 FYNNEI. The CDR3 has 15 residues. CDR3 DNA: TGTGCCAGCAGTTCTCGGGGACGGAGCTCGGGGGAGCAGTACTTC. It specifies CASSSRGRSSGEQYF.

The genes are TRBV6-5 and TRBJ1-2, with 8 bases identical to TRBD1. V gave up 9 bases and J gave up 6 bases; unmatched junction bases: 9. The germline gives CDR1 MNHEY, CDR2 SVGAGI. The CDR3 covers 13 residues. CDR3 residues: CASDGDRYHGYTF. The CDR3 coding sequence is TGTGCCAGTGACGGGGACAGGTATCATGGCTACACCTTC.

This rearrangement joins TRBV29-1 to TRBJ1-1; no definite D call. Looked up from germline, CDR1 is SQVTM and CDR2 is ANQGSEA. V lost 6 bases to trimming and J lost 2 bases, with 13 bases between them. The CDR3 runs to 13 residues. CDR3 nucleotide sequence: TGCAGCGTCGGACGCGATCTAAACACTGAAGCTTTCTTT. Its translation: CSVGRDLNTEAFF.

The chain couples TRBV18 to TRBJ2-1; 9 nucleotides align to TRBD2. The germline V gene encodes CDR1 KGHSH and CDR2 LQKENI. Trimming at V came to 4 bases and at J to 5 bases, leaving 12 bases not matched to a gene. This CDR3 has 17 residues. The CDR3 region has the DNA TGTGCCAGCTCACTCACCTCATGGCGGGAGGGCCACAATGAGCAGTTCTTC. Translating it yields CASSLTSWREGHNEQFF.

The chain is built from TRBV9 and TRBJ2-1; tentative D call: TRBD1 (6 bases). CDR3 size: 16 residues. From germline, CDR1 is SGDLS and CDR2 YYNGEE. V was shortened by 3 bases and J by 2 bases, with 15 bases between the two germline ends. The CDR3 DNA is TGTGCCAGCAGCGGCTCCCGTCAGGGGCCCTACAATGAGCAGTTCTTC. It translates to CASSGSRQGPYNEQFF.

The CDR3 protein is CASSLDLSPSQPQHF. The CDR3 DNA follows: TGCGCCAGCAGCCTCGACCTCTCCCCGAGTCAGCCCCAGCATTTT. The rearrangement links TRBV4-1 to TRBJ1-5, with D unresolved. With 4 bases removed from V and 6 bases from J, the gap between germline ends came to 16 bases. CDR3 length: 15 amino acids. Germline CDR1 reads MGHRA; CDR2 reads YSYEKL.

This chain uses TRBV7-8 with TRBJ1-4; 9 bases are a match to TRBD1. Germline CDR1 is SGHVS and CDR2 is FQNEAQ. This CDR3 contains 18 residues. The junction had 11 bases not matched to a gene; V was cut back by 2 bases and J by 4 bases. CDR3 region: CASSLSAQGALNNEKLFF. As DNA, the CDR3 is TGTGCCAGCAGCTTATCCGCACAGGGGGCGCTTAATAATGAAAAACTGTTTTTT. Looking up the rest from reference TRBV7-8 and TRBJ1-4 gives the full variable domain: GAGVSQSPRYKVAKRGQDVALRCDPISGHVSLFWYQQALGQGPEFLTYFQNEAQLDKSGLPSDRFFAERPEGSVSTLKIQRTQQEDSAVYLCASSLSAQGALNNEKLFFGSGTQLSVL.

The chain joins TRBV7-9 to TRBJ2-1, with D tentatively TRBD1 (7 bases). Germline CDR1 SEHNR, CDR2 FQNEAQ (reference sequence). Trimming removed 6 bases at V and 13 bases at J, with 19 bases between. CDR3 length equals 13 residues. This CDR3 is CASSYDRDSSQFF. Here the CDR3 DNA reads TGTGCCAGCAGTTATGACAGGGACTCCTCCCAGTTCTTC.

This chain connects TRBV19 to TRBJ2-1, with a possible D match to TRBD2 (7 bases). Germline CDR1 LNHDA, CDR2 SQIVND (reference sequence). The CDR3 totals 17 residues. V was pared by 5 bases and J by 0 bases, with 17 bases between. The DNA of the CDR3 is TGTGCCAGTAGTCCTCCGCGGGGGCTAGCCTCCTACAATGAGCAGTTCTTC. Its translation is CASSPPRGLASYNEQFF.

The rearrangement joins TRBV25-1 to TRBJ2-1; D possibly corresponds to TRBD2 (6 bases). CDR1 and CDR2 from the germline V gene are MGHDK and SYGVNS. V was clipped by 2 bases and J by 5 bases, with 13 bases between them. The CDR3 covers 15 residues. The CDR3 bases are TGTGCCAGCAGTGAACACCGGGACTTACACAATGAGCAGTTCTTC. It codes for CASSEHRDLHNEQFF.

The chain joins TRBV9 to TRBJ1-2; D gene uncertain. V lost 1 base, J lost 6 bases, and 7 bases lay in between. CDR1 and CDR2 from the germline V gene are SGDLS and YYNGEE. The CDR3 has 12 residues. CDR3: CASSVPSDGYTF. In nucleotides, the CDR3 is TGTGCCAGCAGCGTACCCTCGGATGGCTACACCTTC.

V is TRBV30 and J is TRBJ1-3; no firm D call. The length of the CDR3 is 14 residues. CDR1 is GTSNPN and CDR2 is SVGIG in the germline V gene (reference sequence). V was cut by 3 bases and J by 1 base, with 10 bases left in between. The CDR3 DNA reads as TGTGCCTGGAGCCCGCTGATGTCTGGAAACACCATATATTTT. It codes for CAWSPLMSGNTIYF.

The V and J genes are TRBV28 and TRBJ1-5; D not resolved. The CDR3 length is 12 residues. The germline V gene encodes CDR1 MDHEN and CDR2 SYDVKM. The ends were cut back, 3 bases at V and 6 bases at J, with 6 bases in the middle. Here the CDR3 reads CASSLAGQPQHF. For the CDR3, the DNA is TGTGCCAGCAGTTTGGCGGGTCAGCCCCAGCATTTT. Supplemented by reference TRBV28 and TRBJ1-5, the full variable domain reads DVKVTQSSRYLVKRTGEKVFLECVQDMDHENMFWYRQDPGLGLRLIYFSYDVKMKEKGDIPEGYSVSREKKERFSLILESASTNQTSMYLCASSLAGQPQHFGDGTRLSIL.

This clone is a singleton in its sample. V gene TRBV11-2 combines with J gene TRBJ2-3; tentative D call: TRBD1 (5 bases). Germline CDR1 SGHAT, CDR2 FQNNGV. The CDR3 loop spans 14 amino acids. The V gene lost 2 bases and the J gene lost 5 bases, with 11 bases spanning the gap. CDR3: CASSLLGVGDTQYF. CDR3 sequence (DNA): TGTGCCAGCAGCTTACTAGGGGTAGGAGATACGCAGTATTTT.

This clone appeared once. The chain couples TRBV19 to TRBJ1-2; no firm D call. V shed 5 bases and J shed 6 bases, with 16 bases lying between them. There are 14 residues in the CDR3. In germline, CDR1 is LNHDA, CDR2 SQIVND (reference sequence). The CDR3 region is CASSPPGSANGYTF. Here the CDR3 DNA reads TGTGCCAGTAGTCCGCCGGGCTCTGCAAATGGCTACACCTTC.

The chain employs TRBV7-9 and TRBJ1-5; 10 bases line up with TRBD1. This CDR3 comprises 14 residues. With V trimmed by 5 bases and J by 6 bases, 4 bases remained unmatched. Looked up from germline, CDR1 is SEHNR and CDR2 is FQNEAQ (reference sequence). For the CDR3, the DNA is TGTGCCAGCAGCACGGGGACAGGGGTTCAGCCCCAGCATTTT. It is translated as CASSTGTGVQPQHF.

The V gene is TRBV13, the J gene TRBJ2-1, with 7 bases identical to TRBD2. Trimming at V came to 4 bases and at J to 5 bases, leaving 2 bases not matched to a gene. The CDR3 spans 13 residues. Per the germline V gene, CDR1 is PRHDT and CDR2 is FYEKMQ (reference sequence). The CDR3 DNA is TGTGCCAGCAGCTCCGGGACTAACAATGAGCAGTTCTTC. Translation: CASSSGTNNEQFF. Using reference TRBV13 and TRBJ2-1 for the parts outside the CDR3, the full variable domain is AAGVIQSPRHLIKEKRETATLKCYPIPRHDTVYWYQQGPGQDPQFLISFYEKMQSDKGSIPDRFSAQQFSDYHSELNMSSLELGDSALYFCASSSGTNNEQFFGPGTRLTVL.

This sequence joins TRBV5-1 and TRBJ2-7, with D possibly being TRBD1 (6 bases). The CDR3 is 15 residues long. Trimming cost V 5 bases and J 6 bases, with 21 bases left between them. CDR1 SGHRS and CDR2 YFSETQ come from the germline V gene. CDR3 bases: TGCGCCAGCAGTCTACCATTTGACAGGTTCAGCGAGCAGTACTTC. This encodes CASSLPFDRFSEQYF.

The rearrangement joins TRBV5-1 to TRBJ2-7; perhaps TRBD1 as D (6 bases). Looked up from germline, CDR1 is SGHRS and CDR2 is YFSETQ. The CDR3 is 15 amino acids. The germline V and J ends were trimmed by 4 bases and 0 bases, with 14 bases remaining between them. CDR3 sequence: CASSPSGDNSYEQYF. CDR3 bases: TGCGCCAGCAGCCCGTCCGGGGACAACTCCTACGAGCAGTACTTC.

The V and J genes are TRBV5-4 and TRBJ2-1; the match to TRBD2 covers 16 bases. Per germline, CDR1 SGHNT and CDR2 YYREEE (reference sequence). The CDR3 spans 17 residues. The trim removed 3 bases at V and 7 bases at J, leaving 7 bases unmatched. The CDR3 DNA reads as TGTGCCAGCAGCTCGGGACTAGCGGGAGGGCCCTCAAATGAGCAGTTCTTC. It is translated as CASSSGLAGGPSNEQFF.

The CDR3 region has the DNA TGTGCCAGCAGTTATGCCCCCAAACCGATGGGGGCCCTACCCTACGAGCAGTACTTC. Translation gives CASSYAPKPMGALPYEQYF. This rearrangement joins TRBV6-9 to TRBJ2-7; D is possibly TRBD1 (6 bases). In germline, CDR1 is MNHGY, CDR2 SVAAGI. The ends were cut back, 2 bases at V and 2 bases at J, with 25 bases in the middle. The CDR3 length is 19 residues.

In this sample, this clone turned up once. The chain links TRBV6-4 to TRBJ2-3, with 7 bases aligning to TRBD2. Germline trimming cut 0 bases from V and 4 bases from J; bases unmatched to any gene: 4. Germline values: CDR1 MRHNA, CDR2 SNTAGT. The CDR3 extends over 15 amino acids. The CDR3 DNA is TGTGCCAGCAGTGACTCTGCGGGAGTCCCAGATACGCAGTATTTT. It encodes CASSDSAGVPDTQYF.

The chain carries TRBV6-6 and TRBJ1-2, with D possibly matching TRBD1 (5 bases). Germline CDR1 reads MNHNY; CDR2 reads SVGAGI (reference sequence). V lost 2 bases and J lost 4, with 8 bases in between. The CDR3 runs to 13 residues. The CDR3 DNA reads TGTGCCAGCAGTTACGAGGGGACCTATGGCTACACCTTC. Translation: CASSYEGTYGYTF.

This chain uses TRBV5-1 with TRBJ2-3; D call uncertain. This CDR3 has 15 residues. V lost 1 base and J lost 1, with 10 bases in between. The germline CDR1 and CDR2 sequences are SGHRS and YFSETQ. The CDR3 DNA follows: TGCGCCAGCAGCTTGCGGCAGGCCGGCACAGATACGCAGTATTTT. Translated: CASSLRQAGTDTQYF.